This TCR beta chain was identified during a study of control samples from healthy donors and cancer patients. The CDR3 covers 18 residues. Deletions cut 4 bases from V and 7 bases from J, with 26 bases between. CDR1 and CDR2 from the germline V gene are ENHRY and SYGVKD. The repertoire was sequenced with immunoSEQ multiplex PCR; TCRdb's copy has only in-frame clones and lacks some. This table has over 150,000 clones, about 90% appearing once. The receptor was derived from a woman between 40 and 55 years old in good health. V and J are TRBV10-3 and TRBJ2-1; a weak D match, TRBD2 (5 bases). Input material: blood. This chain's CDR3 is CAISGSGVGDPGNNEQFF. The CDR3 bases are TGTGCCATCAGTGGGAGCGGAGTGGGCGACCCGGGTAATAATGAGCAGTTCTTC.